This T cell receptor beta chain was recorded in a study of blood T cell repertoires in COVID-19. About the research overall: Acute and convalescent COVID-19 samples came from the United States, Italy and Spain. Sources were T cells, B-cell-depleted T cells, or PBMCs; the material itself was cDNA or gDNA.

The J segment lost 5 bases and the V segment lost 5 bases, leaving 16 bases of the junction unmatched. The CDR3 extends over 18 amino acids. CDR1 and CDR2 (germline): MDHEN, SYDVKM. Original methodology: Amplification from reference gene primers served as the basis for estimated nucleated cell counts. Here immunoSEQ multiplex PCR was the method, and the copy in TCRdb shows in-frame clones only, minus some. The DNA gave D and trimming, while V, J and clone size come from that table. The sample gives 250,000 to 350,000 clones, roughly four fifths of which show up once; about 15% is in the top ten. Followed longitudinally, the Seattle patients had been enrolled during active infection.

The chain couples TRBV28 to TRBJ2-1; 9 bases match TRBD2. The source material was peripheral blood. The sequence was obtained from a person aged 70 to 85 with COVID-19, enrolled during active disease. The DNA for the CDR3 is TGTGCCAGCAGTCTCCCAACCTTATCTAGCGGGGAGCACAATGAGCAGTTCTTC. This gives the protein CASSLPTLSSGEHNEQFF.